This TCR beta chain was identified in a study of vaccination and CD4 T cells after COVID-19 (dated 2022 in TCRdb). Turning to the overall study: SARS-CoV-2 positivity had been established in the convalescent patients by nasal swab PCR, and mild disease was recorded in several of these patients and severe disease in one. The cultures were stimulated with overlapping spike peptide pools from SARS-CoV-2 and from the common cold coronaviruses HCoV-NL63, HCoV-OC43 and HCoV-229E. The convalescent cohort comprised six males and four females, including two Hispanic individuals, seven Caucasians, two Asians and one multiracial person. In control cultures, a CEFX viral epitope pool was used as positive control, an HIV-1 Nef peptide pool was used as negative control, or no peptide was added. In fewer than 12 COVID-19 convalescent patients and 4 infection-naive healthy vaccine recipients, researchers compared the spike-specific CD4+ TCR repertoire from before mRNA vaccination with the repertoire from after. Post-COVID blood samples were collected from convalescent patients a median of roughly 100 days after diagnosis, with a range of roughly 30 to 170 days. Post-vaccine blood samples were collected a median of approximately 72 days after the second vaccine dose, ranging from about 13 to 241 days. Two doses of either the Pfizer-BioNTech BNT162b2 vaccine (n=8) or the Moderna mRNA-1273 vaccine (n=2) were administered to participants.

Libraries were prepared through PCR. DNA from cultured CD4+ T cells underwent TCR sequencing with the Oncomine TCR Beta short-read assay at the Johns Hopkins FTIC core. The QIAamp micro DNA kit was used to extract genomic DNA from the cultured CD4+ T cells. The Oncomine TCR Beta libraries from cultured CD4+ T cells were pooled using unique dual indexes and then sequenced on an Illumina iSeq 100. For the original study's pipeline: Non-productive sequences were filtered out, and CDR3s that did not start with C, did not end with F or W, or were shorter than 7 amino acids were discarded. Antigen-specific clonotypes were identified using the MANAFEST web application through comparison of peptide-stimulated wells with reference and other culture wells. For a clone to be called positive, the clone needed an FDR below 0.05, an odds ratio above 5, and a productive frequency above 0.1% in at least two of three replicate wells. Cross-reactive clonotypes were defined as significantly expanded in both SARS-CoV-2 spike wells and at least one common cold coronavirus spike condition. Using R version 3.6.1, CDR3 homology was evaluated through Levenshtein distances (stringdist) along with unrooted phylogenetic trees (ape). Through fastp at Q25 and MiXCR, TCRdb rebuilt clones from the public reads, retaining in-frame beta chains. Under each unique CDR3 protein, matching rows form one entry showing the most common genes and DNA. For this entry, the V and J calls and clone size follow TCRdb and not the study's own pipeline. This sample has approximately 20,000 distinct CDR3 sequences in its table, and around two fifths of those were observed once. The ten top clones hold 13% to 15% of the sample.

Study-level results and caveats: In convalescent patients, a median 86.3% of post-vaccine SARS-CoV-2-reactive clones were detected only after vaccination, suggesting vaccine-specific priming. Relatively few convalescent patients were included in the study, and early timepoints after natural infection were not analyzed. Nearly all vaccine-specific clones in convalescent patients (304 of 307) were mono-reactive for SARS-CoV-2 spike rather than cross-reactive with common cold coronaviruses. The median number of SARS-CoV-2-reactive clonotypes rose from under 25 after infection to 38 after vaccination, but the change was not significant.

In its sample, this clonotype was seen a few times. Its specific antigen is unknown. No quality values exist for individual bases; no much larger clone is one base distant. The CDR3 has 13 amino acids, counting the end cysteine and phenylalanine. This entry keeps only the CDR3 DNA: 39 bases, framed from base 1. V is reduced by 5 bases and J by 12 bases, leaving a spacing of 20 bases between them. The germline V gene yields SGHVS for CDR1 and FNYEAQ for CDR2. Sample treatment or condition, as interpreted from the label and publication: approximately 10-day PBMC culture with coronavirus spike peptide pools or control peptides (ViraFEST assay). The study used the ViraFEST assay, which expanded antigen-specific T cells with peptide pools and then identified expanded clonotypes by TCR sequencing. The convalescent patients' positive SARS-CoV-2 PCR tests were from March to December 2020, which was before the Alpha, Beta and Delta variants emerged in the United States. Each well held roughly 2 million PBMCs cultured in IMDM containing roughly 5.5% human AB serum and around 9.2 IU/ml IL-2, with about 9.1 ug/ml peptide pools added. Half of the culture medium was replaced with fresh IL-2-containing medium on days 3 and 7. After 10 days of culture, CD4+ T cells were isolated by negative selection with the EasySep CD4+ T cell isolation kit. Ficoll-Paque Plus gradient centrifugation was used to isolate PBMCs from whole blood, and the isolated PBMCs were then either used fresh or cryopreserved at -140C. Triplicate wells were generally used for each culture condition.

The sequence derives from a human donor with COVID-19. Material: cultured CD4+ T cells from blood. Recombination joined TRBV7-6 with TRBJ2-7; the D gene is perhaps TRBD1, on 6 matching bases. The DNA sequence follows: TGTGCCAGCAGCCCCGGGACAACCGGGGTGCCGTACTTC. Its amino acids are CASSPGTTGVPYF.